The present T cell receptor beta chain was sequenced within a study of T cell responses to AZD1222 COVID-19 vaccine. Overall study findings and caveats: Repertoires were collected only later (after the peak T cell response had occurred). Spike-specific TCR breadth and depth rose after two AZD1222 doses. Nearly half of spike-specific TCRs reportedly target unmutated variant regions. The donors showed a predominance of white British ancestry and of females, with possible underestimation of clonal diversity.

A remark on this clone: No antigen is known for it.

The repertoire was sequenced with immunoSEQ multiplex PCR; TCRdb's copy has only in-frame clones and lacks some. Of about 140,000 clones listed, about 90% are singletons. The CDR3 totals 13 residues. CDR1 is MNHNS and CDR2 is SASEGT in the germline V gene. Between the trimmed V and J ends, which lost 3 bases and 5 bases, there was a span of 9 bases. This receptor was identified in an adult who received the AZD1222 COVID-19 vaccine. The sequencing here drew on peripheral blood, taken 28 days after the second AZD1222 dose. The J gene is TRBJ2-3, the V gene TRBV6-1; perhaps TRBD1 as D (6 bases). The CDR3 here is CASSEGAGDTQYF. The CDR3 region has the DNA TGTGCCAGCAGTGAGGGGGCGGGAGATACGCAGTATTTT.